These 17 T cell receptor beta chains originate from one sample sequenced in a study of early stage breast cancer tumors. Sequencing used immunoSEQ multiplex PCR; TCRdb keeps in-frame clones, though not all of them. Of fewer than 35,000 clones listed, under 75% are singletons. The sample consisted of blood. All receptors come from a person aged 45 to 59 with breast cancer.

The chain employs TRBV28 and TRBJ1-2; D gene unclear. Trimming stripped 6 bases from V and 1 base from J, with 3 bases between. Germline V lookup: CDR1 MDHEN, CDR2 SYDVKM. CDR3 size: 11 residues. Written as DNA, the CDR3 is TGTGCCAGCAGCAATAACTATGGCTACACCTTC. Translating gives CASSNNYGYTF.

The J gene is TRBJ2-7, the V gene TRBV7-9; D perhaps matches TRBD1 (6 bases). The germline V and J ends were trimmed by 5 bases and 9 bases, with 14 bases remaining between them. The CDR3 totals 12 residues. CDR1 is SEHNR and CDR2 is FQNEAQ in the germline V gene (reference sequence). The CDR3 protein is CASSPGTLTQYF. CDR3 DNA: TGTGCCAGCAGCCCCGGGACATTGACGCAGTACTTC.

CDR3 bases: TGTGCCAGCAGGAAGGCGACAACTAATGAAAAACTGTTTTTT. It yields the protein CASRKATTNEKLFF. The chain uses TRBV21-1 and TRBJ1-4. TRBV21-1 is a pseudogene. The CDR3 spans 14 residues.

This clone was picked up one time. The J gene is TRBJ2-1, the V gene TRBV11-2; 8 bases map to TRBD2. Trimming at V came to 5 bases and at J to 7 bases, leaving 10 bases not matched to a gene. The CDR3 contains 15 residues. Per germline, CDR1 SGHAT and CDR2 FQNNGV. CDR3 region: CASSVDRGGWNEQFF. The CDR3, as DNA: TGTGCCAGCAGCGTGGACCGGGGGGGGTGGAATGAGCAGTTCTTC.

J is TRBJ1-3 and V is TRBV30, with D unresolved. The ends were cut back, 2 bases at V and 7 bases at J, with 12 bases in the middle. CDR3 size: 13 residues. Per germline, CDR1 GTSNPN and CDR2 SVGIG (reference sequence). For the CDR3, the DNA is TGTGCCTGGAGTCAAAATGGGATCAACACCATATATTTT. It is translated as CAWSQNGINTIYF.

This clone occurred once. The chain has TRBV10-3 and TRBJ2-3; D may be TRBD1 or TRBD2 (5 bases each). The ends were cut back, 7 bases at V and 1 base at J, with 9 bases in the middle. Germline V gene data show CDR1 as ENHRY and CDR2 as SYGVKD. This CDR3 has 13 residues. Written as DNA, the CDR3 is TGTGCCATCACCCTGGGGGGCACAGATACGCAGTATTTT. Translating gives CAITLGGTDTQYF.

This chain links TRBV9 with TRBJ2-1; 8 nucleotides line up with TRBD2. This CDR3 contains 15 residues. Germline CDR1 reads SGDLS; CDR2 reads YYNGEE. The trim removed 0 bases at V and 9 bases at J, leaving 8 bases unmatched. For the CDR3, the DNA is TGTGCCAGCAGCGTAGATACGGGAGGGCCTGTTGAGCAGTTCTTC. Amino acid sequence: CASSVDTGGPVEQFF. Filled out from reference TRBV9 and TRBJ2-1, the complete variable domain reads DSGVTQTPKHLITATGQRVTLRCSPRSGDLSVYWYQQSLDQGLQFLIQYYNGEERAKGNILERFSAQQFPDLHSELNLSSLELGDSALYFCASSVDTGGPVEQFFGPGTRLTVL.

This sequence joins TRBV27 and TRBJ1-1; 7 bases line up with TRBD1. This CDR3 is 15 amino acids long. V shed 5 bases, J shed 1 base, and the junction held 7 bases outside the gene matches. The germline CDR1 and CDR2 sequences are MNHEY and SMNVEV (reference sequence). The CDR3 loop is CASSPWGQSNTEAFF. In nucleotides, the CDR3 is TGTGCCAGCAGTCCTTGGGGACAGTCGAACACTGAAGCTTTCTTT.

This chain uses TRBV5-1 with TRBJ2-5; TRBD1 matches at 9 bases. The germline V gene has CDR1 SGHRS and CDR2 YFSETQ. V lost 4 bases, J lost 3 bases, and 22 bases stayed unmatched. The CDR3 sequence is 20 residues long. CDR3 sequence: CASSRRELTGGYSVEETQYF. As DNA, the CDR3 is TGCGCCAGCAGCCGTCGGGAGCTTACAGGGGGCTATTCGGTGGAAGAGACCCAGTACTTC.

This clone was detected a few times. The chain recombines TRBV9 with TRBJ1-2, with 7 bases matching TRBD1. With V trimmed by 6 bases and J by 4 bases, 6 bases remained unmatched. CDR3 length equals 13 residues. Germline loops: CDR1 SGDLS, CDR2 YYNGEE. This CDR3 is CASKGQPSYGYTF. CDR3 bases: TGTGCCAGCAAGGGACAGCCATCCTATGGCTACACCTTC.

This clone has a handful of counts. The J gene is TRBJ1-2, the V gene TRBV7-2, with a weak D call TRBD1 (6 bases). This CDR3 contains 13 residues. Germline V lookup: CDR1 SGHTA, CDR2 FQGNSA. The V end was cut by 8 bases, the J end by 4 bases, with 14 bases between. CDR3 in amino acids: CASFVDSLYGYTF. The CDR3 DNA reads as TGTGCCAGCTTCGTGGACAGCCTCTATGGCTACACCTTC.

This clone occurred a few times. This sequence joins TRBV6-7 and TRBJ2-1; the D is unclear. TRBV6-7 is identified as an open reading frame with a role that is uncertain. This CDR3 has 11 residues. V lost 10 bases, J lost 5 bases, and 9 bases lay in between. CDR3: CATRTNNEQFF. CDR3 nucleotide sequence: TGTGCCACCCGGACCAACAATGAGCAGTTCTTC.

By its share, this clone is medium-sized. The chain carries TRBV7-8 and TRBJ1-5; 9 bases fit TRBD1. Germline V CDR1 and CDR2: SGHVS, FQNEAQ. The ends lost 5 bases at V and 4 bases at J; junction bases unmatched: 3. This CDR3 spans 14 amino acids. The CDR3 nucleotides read TGTGCCAGCAGCCCAGGACAGGGGAATCAGCCCCAGCATTTT. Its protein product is CASSPGQGNQPQHF.

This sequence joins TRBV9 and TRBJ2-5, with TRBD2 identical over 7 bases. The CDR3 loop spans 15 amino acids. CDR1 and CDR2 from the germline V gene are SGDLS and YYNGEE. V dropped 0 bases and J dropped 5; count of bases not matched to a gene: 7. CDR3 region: CASSVAGGSTETQYF. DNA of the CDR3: TGTGCCAGCAGCGTAGCTGGCGGGAGTACGGAGACCCAGTACTTC.

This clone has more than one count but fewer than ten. The CDR3 loop reads CASRSGGDDLYNGYTF. The CDR3 coding sequence is TGTGCCAGCAGGTCAGGCGGGGACGATTTATACAATGGCTACACCTTC. This rearrangement joins TRBV7-8 to TRBJ1-2, with a weak D call TRBD1 (5 bases). Trimming took off 6 bases at V and 6 bases at J, with 23 bases between the two ends. The CDR3 is 16 residues long. CDR1 and CDR2 from the germline V gene are SGHVS and FQNEAQ. The whole variable domain, filled in from reference TRBV7-8 and TRBJ1-2, reads GAGVSQSPRYKVAKRGQDVALRCDPISGHVSLFWYQQALGQGPEFLTYFQNEAQLDKSGLPSDRFFAERPEGSVSTLKIQRTQQEDSAVYLCASRSGGDDLYNGYTFGSGTRLTVV.

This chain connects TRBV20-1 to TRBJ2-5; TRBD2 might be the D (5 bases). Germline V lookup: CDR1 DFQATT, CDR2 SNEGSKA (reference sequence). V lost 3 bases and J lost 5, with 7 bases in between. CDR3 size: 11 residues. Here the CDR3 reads CSASRDETQYF. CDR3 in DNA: TGCAGTGCTAGTCGGGATGAGACCCAGTACTTC.

CDR3 bases: TGTGCCAGCAGCCAACGACAGAACATGAACACTGAAGCTTTCTTT. It is translated as CASSQRQNMNTEAFF. The chain links TRBV5-4 to TRBJ1-1, with D perhaps TRBD1 (5 bases). Germline CDR1 SGHNT, CDR2 YYREEE (reference sequence). The CDR3 runs 15 residues. Trimming cost V 4 bases and J 0 bases, with 13 bases left between them.